These 20 T cell receptor beta chains were all obtained from the same sample, sequenced in a study of early T cells in non-severe SARS-CoV-2 infection. TCRdb redid the calling of the 5' RACE reads with MiXCR, one entry per CDR3 protein. The sample contains about 52,000 distinct CDR3 sequences, around a tenth of which appear only once. Input material: whole blood. Every receptor here comes from an adult who was a healthcare worker with PCR-confirmed SARS-CoV-2 infection or an uninfected control (not recorded which).

This chain connects TRBV20-1 to TRBJ2-3; no firm D call. The CDR3 extends over 11 amino acids. V was cut by 7 bases and J by 5 bases, with 10 bases left in between. Germline V lookup: CDR1 DFQATT, CDR2 SNEGSKA (reference sequence). Here the CDR3 DNA reads TGCAGTGGGTGGTTTGGAGATACGCAGTATTTT. Translation gives CSGWFGDTQYF.

In this sample, this clonotype turned up many times. V gene TRBV5-1 combines with J gene TRBJ2-1, with D unresolved. The CDR3 length is 13 residues. The V end was cut by 4 bases, the J end by 6 bases, with 11 bases between. Germline values: CDR1 SGHRS, CDR2 YFSETQ. The CDR3 bases are TGCGCCAGCAGCCGGAAGACCGCCAATGAGCAGTTCTTC. Translating gives CASSRKTANEQFF.

This clonotype was picked up a small number of times. The gene calls are TRBV25-1 and TRBJ1-1; 10 bases agree with TRBD1. The CDR3 extends over 13 amino acids. The germline V gene encodes CDR1 MGHDK and CDR2 SYGVNS. V was pared by 10 bases and J by 5 bases, with 7 bases of the junction left unmatched. CDR3 bases: TGTGCCACCCGGGACAGGGGTATGACTGAAGCTTTCTTT. Protein sequence: CATRDRGMTEAFF.

This clonotype has just a few counts. The V and J genes are TRBV10-1 and TRBJ2-7; possible D gene TRBD1, 7 bases. CDR1 and CDR2 (germline): WNHNN, SYGVQD (reference sequence). V lost 7 bases, J lost 6 bases, and 16 bases lay in between. This CDR3 has 13 residues. The CDR3 coding sequence is TGCGCCAGCATGGAGGGGGCTTTGGGCGAGCAGTACTTC. Its protein product is CASMEGALGEQYF.

This clonotype was observed a few times. V and J are TRBV5-1 and TRBJ2-7; D is unresolved. The CDR3 spans 13 residues. CDR1 SGHRS and CDR2 YFSETQ come from the germline V gene. V lost 1 base and J lost 6, with 11 bases in between. The CDR3 coding sequence is TGCGCCAGCAGCTTGAAGTTAGAGACCGAGCAGTACTTC. Its translation: CASSLKLETEQYF.

This rearrangement joins TRBV20-1 to TRBJ2-2; D call uncertain. There are 13 residues in the CDR3. Deletions cut 0 bases from V and 7 bases from J, with 9 bases between. The germline V gene has CDR1 DFQATT and CDR2 SNEGSKA (reference sequence). The DNA of the CDR3 is TGCAGTGCTAGAGATCAACTGGGCGGGGAGCTGTTTTTT. This gives the protein CSARDQLGGELFF.

The J gene is TRBJ2-1, the V gene TRBV3-1, with TRBD1 matching 9 bases. V shed 0 bases, J shed 8 bases, and the junction held 5 bases outside the gene matches. The germline CDR1 and CDR2 sequences are LGHDT and YNNKEL (reference sequence). This CDR3 has 15 amino acids. The CDR3 nucleotides read TGTGCCAGCAGCCAAGATCGGACAGGGGCGGATGAGCAGTTCTTC. Its translation is CASSQDRTGADEQFF.

This clonotype was detected only a few times. The V gene is TRBV3-1, the J gene TRBJ2-5; 15 bases agree with TRBD2. Germline CDR1 reads LGHDT; CDR2 reads YNNKEL (reference sequence). V lost 4 bases to trimming and J lost 5 bases; unmatched junction nucleotides: 5. The CDR3 is 16 residues long. Written as DNA, the CDR3 is TGTGCCAGCAGCCGGGGACTAGCGGGAGGTGGTGAGACCCAGTACTTC. This sequence encodes CASSRGLAGGGETQYF.

CDR3 sequence reads: CASSYRGTGYPSTLEKLFF. For the CDR3, the DNA is TGTGCCAGCAGCTACAGGGGGACAGGGTATCCCTCCACACTGGAAAAACTGTTTTTT. V gene TRBV11-2 combines with J gene TRBJ1-4; TRBD1 matches at 9 bases. V shed 4 bases, J shed 8 bases, and the junction held 20 bases outside the gene matches. The CDR3 length is 19 residues. From germline, CDR1 is SGHAT and CDR2 FQNNGV.

This clonotype has at least ten counts. The CDR3 here is CASSLDRTGTTEAFF. For the CDR3, the DNA is TGCGCCAGCAGCTTGGATAGGACAGGGACCACTGAAGCTTTCTTT. The rearrangement uses TRBV5-1 and TRBJ1-1; 8 bases align to TRBD1. CDR1 is SGHRS, CDR2 YFSETQ, per germline. V lost 0 bases and J lost 4; bases outside the gene matches: 5. There are 15 residues in the CDR3.

The chain joins TRBV28 to TRBJ2-3; D not certain. From germline, CDR1 is MDHEN and CDR2 SYDVKM. The CDR3 is 12 amino acids. The V end lost 5 bases, the J end lost 6 bases, and 9 bases lay between the germline ends. The CDR3 here is CASSGVIDTQYF. In DNA form, the CDR3 reads TGTGCCAGCAGTGGGGTCATTGATACGCAGTATTTT.

The chain carries TRBV5-1 and TRBJ1-6; no definite D call. The CDR3 totals 15 residues. Between the trimmed V and J ends, which lost 1 base and 7 bases, there was a span of 12 bases. From germline, CDR1 is SGHRS and CDR2 YFSETQ. CDR3 DNA: TGCGCCAGCAGCTTGCGCGGGAACTCGAATTCACCCCTCCACTTT. The encoded protein is CASSLRGNSNSPLHF.

The chain links TRBV20-1 to TRBJ1-6; perhaps TRBD1 as D (5 bases). The ends were cut back, 0 bases at V and 8 bases at J, with 14 bases in the middle. Germline V CDR1 and CDR2: DFQATT, SNEGSKA (reference sequence). The CDR3 consists of 15 residues. The CDR3 spells CSARDWRQGDSPLHF. The CDR3 DNA sequence: TGCAGTGCTAGAGATTGGCGGCAGGGAGATTCACCCCTCCACTTT.

The rearrangement links TRBV12-5 to TRBJ2-5, with D tentatively TRBD2 (6 bases). V lost 6 bases and J lost 5, with 16 bases in between. The CDR3 contains 14 residues. The V gene's germline CDR1 is LGHNT and CDR2 FRNRAP. The CDR3 spells CASGVDRGVETQYF. CDR3 coding DNA: TGTGCTAGTGGCGTAGACCGCGGGGTGGAGACCCAGTACTTC. Full variable domain (remainder filled in from reference TRBV12-5 and TRBJ2-5): DARVTQTPRHKVTEMGQEVTMRCQPILGHNTVFWYRQTMMQGLELLAYFRNRAPLDDSGMPKDRFSAEMPDATLATLKIQPSEPRDSAVYFCASGVDRGVETQYFGPGTRLLVL.

This chain joins TRBV6-5 and TRBJ1-4; a weak D match, TRBD1 (5 bases). The CDR3 contains 12 residues. The V gene lost 10 bases and the J gene lost 7 bases, with 13 bases spanning the gap. Germline loops: CDR1 MNHEY, CDR2 SVGAGI. In nucleotides, the CDR3 is TGTGCCATCCGGGACGCGGGTGAAAAACTGTTTTTT. Encoded protein: CAIRDAGEKLFF.

This clonotype was found many times. The chain is built from TRBV28 and TRBJ2-7, with 8 positions matching TRBD1. CDR1 and CDR2 (germline): MDHEN, SYDVKM. CDR3 length: 14 amino acids. With 8 bases clipped from V and 6 bases from J, the junction kept 12 bases outside the gene matches. CDR3 region: CASRPPTGVLEQYF. CDR3 in DNA: TGTGCCAGCCGTCCCCCGACAGGGGTCCTCGAGCAGTACTTC. Variable domain in full (rest from reference TRBV28 and TRBJ2-7): DVKVTQSSRYLVKRTGEKVFLECVQDMDHENMFWYRQDPGLGLRLIYFSYDVKMKEKGDIPEGYSVSREKKERFSLILESASTNQTSMYLCASRPPTGVLEQYFGPGTRLTVT.

This clonotype turned up a few times. The rearrangement links TRBV5-6 to TRBJ2-4, with D tentatively TRBD1 (6 bases). Germline-derived CDR1 and CDR2 are SGHDT and YYEEEE. The CDR3 length is 14 residues. V lost 2 bases to trimming and J lost 4 bases, with 10 bases between them. The CDR3 DNA follows: TGTGCCAGCAGCTTCAGGGGCCTAAAAAACATTCAGTACTTC. As protein: CASSFRGLKNIQYF.

The chain couples TRBV3-1 to TRBJ1-5; a weak D match, TRBD1 (5 bases). Trimming shortened V by 4 bases and J by 7 bases, and 14 bases separated the two germline ends. Germline V gene sequence: CDR1 LGHDT, CDR2 YNNKEL (reference sequence). CDR3 size: 14 residues. CDR3 loop: CASSPTVGGQPQHF. The DNA for the CDR3 is TGTGCCAGCAGCCCCACTGTCGGGGGGCAGCCCCAGCATTTT. Variable domain in full (rest from reference TRBV3-1 and TRBJ1-5): DTAVSQTPKYLVTQMGNDKSIKCEQNLGHDTMYWYKQDSKKFLKIMFSYNNKELIINETVPNRFSPKSPDKAHLNLHINSLELGDSAVYFCASSPTVGGQPQHFGDGTRLSIL.

This clonotype was counted ten times or more. The chain links TRBV5-1 to TRBJ2-7; 12 bases match TRBD1. Germline V gene sequence: CDR1 SGHRS, CDR2 YFSETQ. V shed 6 bases and J 6 bases; nucleotides not matched to a gene: 7. CDR3 length: 14 amino acids. The CDR3 spells CASKTGTGGIEQYF. CDR3 nucleotide sequence: TGCGCCAGCAAAACCGGGACAGGGGGCATCGAGCAGTACTTC.

This clonotype was observed a handful of times. This rearrangement joins TRBV7-9 to TRBJ1-1, with 11 bases lining up with TRBD1. V was clipped by 5 bases and J by 8 bases; unmatched bases: 4. Germline-derived CDR1 and CDR2 are SEHNR and FQNEAQ (reference sequence). The CDR3 loop spans 13 amino acids. For the CDR3, the DNA is TGTGCCAGCAGCGGACAGGGGGCGCGGGAAGCTTTCTTT. Protein sequence: CASSGQGAREAFF.